This T cell receptor beta chain is drawn from a study of blood T cells in healthy people across ages. General study points: Donors of long life had a larger count of naive CD4+ cells and greater diversity than aged donors. The percentage of naive T cells correlated strongly with TCR beta diversity.

It was with a sample-barcoded 5' primer and a J-beta primer mix that a second PCR of roughly 7 to 12 cycles was run. TCRdb re-analysed the 5' RACE reads in MiXCR, keeping a single row per CDR3 protein. This table holds about 810,000 distinct CDR3 sequences, around 36% found once. V trimming: 5 bases; J trimming: 3 bases; junction bases outside the gene matches: 10. CDR1 DFQATT and CDR2 SNEGSKA come from the germline V gene (reference sequence). The CDR3 has 15 amino acids. As for this clonotype: The antigen remains unidentified.

The V gene is TRBV20-1, the J gene TRBJ1-1; 9 bases match TRBD1. Sequencing was performed on blood. This sequence was found in a man aged 18 to 29 in good health. CDR3 DNA: TGCAGTGCTCCCTCAAACAGGGGGCGCGACACTGAAGCTTTCTTT. Translating it yields CSAPSNRGRDTEAFF.